These 30 T cell receptor beta chains came from one sample sequenced in a study of human T cells and chemical hapten exposure. TCRdb re-analysed the RACE reads in MiXCR, keeping a single row per CDR3 protein. The sample contains 50,000 to 65,000 distinct CDR3 sequences, about 9.4% of which appear only once. Time point noted: pre-sensitization, week 0. The treatment: therapeutic diphenylcyclopropenone sensitization with weekly scalp DPC. This specimen consisted of whole blood, obtained in connection with sensitization to the hapten diphenylcyclopropenone (DPC). The receptors were gathered from a woman aged 40 to 50 with alopecia areata. Some clones in this sample may be carry-over from other donors' samples.

The rearrangement uses TRBV7-3 and TRBJ2-4; 7 nucleotides match TRBD2. Trimming at V came to 2 bases and at J to 0 bases, leaving 4 bases not matched to a gene. Germline V lookup: CDR1 SGHTA, CDR2 FQGTGA. This CDR3 region has 16 residues. The CDR3 sequence is CASSLPPSGAKNIQYF. The CDR3 DNA is TGTGCCAGCAGCTTACCGCCTAGCGGAGCCAAAAACATTCAGTACTTC. The full variable domain, in which reference TRBV7-3 and TRBJ2-4 provide the parts outside the CDR3, is GAGVSQTPSNKVTEKGKYVELRCDPISGHTALYWYRQSLGQGPEFLIYFQGTGAADDSGLPNDRFFAVRPEGSVSTLKIQRTERGDSAVYLCASSLPPSGAKNIQYFGAGTRLSVL.

This clonotype was seen at least ten times. This CDR3 is CAWRTYRVRWTEAFF. For the CDR3, the DNA is TGTGCCTGGAGGACCTACAGGGTGCGGTGGACTGAAGCTTTCTTT. The chain has TRBV30 and TRBJ1-1; D is perhaps TRBD1 (6 bases). The germline CDR1 and CDR2 sequences are GTSNPN and SVGIG (reference sequence). The CDR3 consists of 15 residues. V was pared by 3 bases and J by 5 bases, with 19 bases between. The full variable domain, its missing parts supplied by reference TRBV30 and TRBJ1-1, is SQTIHQWPATLVQPVGSPLSLECTVEGTSNPNLYWYRQAAGRGLQLLFYSVGIGQISSEVPQNLSASRPQDRQFILSSKKLLLSDSGFYLCAWRTYRVRWTEAFFGQGTRLTVV.

This chain joins TRBV20-1 and TRBJ2-5; D may be TRBD2 (6 bases). Trimming took 3 bases from V and 4 from J, leaving 18 bases between them. CDR1 DFQATT and CDR2 SNEGSKA come from the germline V gene (reference sequence). The CDR3 totals 15 residues. CDR3 amino acids: CSARLESGWGETQYF. The CDR3 DNA reads TGCAGTGCTAGGCTCGAAAGCGGGTGGGGAGAGACCCAGTACTTC.

This clonotype was counted at least ten times. The V call is TRBV18, the J call TRBJ1-5, with D possibly being TRBD1 (5 bases). Trimming cost V 3 bases and J 6 bases, with 21 bases left between them. The V gene's germline CDR1 is KGHSH and CDR2 LQKENI. The CDR3 runs to 17 residues. The CDR3 bases are TGTGCCAGCTCACCTGACAAACGGGGACCCACGGGTCAGCCCCAGCATTTT. Protein: CASSPDKRGPTGQPQHF.

This clonotype has a count of ten or more. The chain uses TRBV28 and TRBJ2-1, with TRBD2 matching over 11 bases. CDR3 length: 16 amino acids. CDR1 and CDR2 (germline): MDHEN, SYDVKM. Trimming removed 7 bases from V and 8 bases from J; junction bases left unmatched: 13. The CDR3 here is CASTNSGGASDYEQFF. DNA for the CDR3: TGTGCCAGCACTAATAGCGGGGGGGCATCGGATTATGAGCAGTTCTTC.

This clonotype occurred many times. The rearrangement links TRBV20-1 to TRBJ1-2; D perhaps matches TRBD1 (5 bases). Per the germline V gene, CDR1 is DFQATT and CDR2 is SNEGSKA (reference sequence). Trimming pared 6 bases from V and 4 bases from J, leaving 18 bases between. The length of the CDR3 is 14 residues. The CDR3 sequence is CSARSQRGTYGYTF. CDR3 bases: TGCAGTGCCCGCTCTCAAAGGGGTACCTATGGCTACACCTTC.

CDR3 loop: CASRAIGEEFF. CDR3 bases: TGTGCCAGCAGGGCCATAGGAGAGGAGTTCTTC. The chain uses TRBV6-5 and TRBJ2-1; D remains ambiguous. The V and J ends lost 6 bases and 14 bases respectively, with 14 bases between them. CDR1 and CDR2 (germline): MNHEY, SVGAGI. The CDR3 spans 11 residues.

This clonotype turned up a few times. The rearrangement links TRBV3-1 to TRBJ1-4, with TRBD1 matching over 7 bases. Unmatched junction bases numbered 4, after V lost 2 bases and J lost 4 bases. CDR3 length: 15 amino acids. Germline CDR1 LGHDT, CDR2 YNNKEL (reference sequence). The CDR3 protein is CASSQTGTDNEKLFF. The DNA for the CDR3 is TGTGCCAGCAGCCAAACCGGGACAGATAATGAAAAACTGTTTTTT.

The table lists this clonotype with many counts. The chain carries TRBV7-9 and TRBJ1-1; D is ambiguous. CDR1 SEHNR and CDR2 FQNEAQ come from the germline V gene (reference sequence). The CDR3 contains 15 residues. The V end lost 1 base, the J end lost 1 base, and 10 bases lay between the germline ends. The CDR3 nucleotides are TGTGCCAGCAGCTTAGGGGGTCGTACGAACACTGAAGCTTTCTTT. It codes for CASSLGGRTNTEAFF.

This clonotype was found many times. The J gene is TRBJ2-1, the V gene TRBV20-1; unclear D gene. There are 15 residues in the CDR3. Looked up from germline, CDR1 is DFQATT and CDR2 is SNEGSKA (reference sequence). V was clipped by 6 bases and J by 7 bases, with 22 bases between them. The CDR3 loop reads CSAKPLVRLGNEQFF. Written as DNA, the CDR3 is TGCAGTGCGAAACCCCTCGTGAGACTTGGGAATGAGCAGTTCTTC.

The rearrangement joins TRBV11-1 to TRBJ2-1, with D perhaps matching TRBD1 (6 bases). Trimming took off 3 bases at V and 0 bases at J, with 9 bases between the two ends. CDR3 length equals 15 residues. CDR1 SGHAT and CDR2 FQDESV come from the germline V gene (reference sequence). CDR3 bases: TGTGCCAGCAGCTTCGGGGACACCTCCTACAATGAGCAGTTCTTC. As protein: CASSFGDTSYNEQFF.

This clonotype showed up many times. The chain employs TRBV9 and TRBJ1-1; D is perhaps TRBD1 (5 bases). This CDR3 spans 17 amino acids. The V and J ends lost 4 bases and 0 bases respectively, with 19 bases between them. Germline CDR1 SGDLS, CDR2 YYNGEE. The CDR3 reads CASSPPTGSRVNTEAFF. The DNA of the CDR3 is TGTGCCAGCAGCCCCCCAACGGGGTCCAGGGTGAACACTGAAGCTTTCTTT.

This clonotype was counted many times. The chain recombines TRBV3-1 with TRBJ1-5, with D possibly TRBD1 on 5 matching bases. Per the germline V gene, CDR1 is LGHDT and CDR2 is YNNKEL (reference sequence). The length of the CDR3 is 14 residues. Trimming removed 4 bases at V and 7 bases at J, with 14 bases between. In DNA, the CDR3 is TGTGCCAGCAGCCTGTCTGGGGCACGGCAGCCCCAGCATTTT. This gives the protein CASSLSGARQPQHF.

This clonotype was detected many times. The chain uses TRBV20-1 and TRBJ2-1; D is perhaps TRBD1 (6 bases). Between the trimmed V and J ends, which lost 1 base and 4 bases, there was a span of 8 bases. The germline V gene encodes CDR1 DFQATT and CDR2 SNEGSKA (reference sequence). The CDR3 extends over 13 amino acids. The CDR3 protein is CSARVGGYNEQFF. CDR3 DNA sequence: TGCAGTGCTAGAGTAGGGGGATACAATGAGCAGTTCTTC.

The sample holds many counts of this clonotype. This chain connects TRBV3-1 to TRBJ2-3; D gene ambiguous. This CDR3 spans 14 amino acids. Germline CDR1 reads LGHDT; CDR2 reads YNNKEL (reference sequence). The V end was cut by 2 bases, the J end by 5 bases, with 11 bases between. Here the CDR3 reads CASSQTSFRDTQYF. CDR3 sequence (DNA): TGTGCCAGCAGCCAAACATCCTTCAGAGATACGCAGTATTTT.

The table lists this clonotype with many counts. The chain is built from TRBV13 and TRBJ1-2; D remains ambiguous. The CDR3 length is 14 residues. V lost 3 bases and J lost 1, with 9 bases in between. Germline V lookup: CDR1 PRHDT, CDR2 FYEKMQ (reference sequence). CDR3 sequence (DNA): TGTGCCAGCAGCTTCAGAGGGTATAACTATGGCTACACCTTC. This codes for CASSFRGYNYGYTF.

There are many counts of this clonotype. The V and J genes are TRBV14 and TRBJ1-1; maybe TRBD1 (5 bases). The V and J ends lost 3 bases and 0 bases respectively, with 14 bases between them. The CDR3 runs to 16 residues. CDR1 and CDR2 from the germline V gene are SGHDN and FVKESK. The CDR3 nucleotides read TGTGCCAGCAGCCAGCTTCGAGAGGGGATGAACACTGAAGCTTTCTTT. Protein product: CASSQLREGMNTEAFF.

There are many counts of this clonotype. This rearrangement joins TRBV5-6 to TRBJ1-6; the D gene is possibly TRBD1 (5 bases). Germline-derived CDR1 and CDR2 are SGHDT and YYEEEE. This CDR3 is 14 amino acids long. Between the trimmed V and J ends, which lost 4 bases and 7 bases, there was a span of 12 bases. This chain's CDR3 is CASSEDTSNSPLHF. The CDR3 DNA reads TGTGCCAGCAGCGAGGACACCTCAAATTCACCCCTCCACTTT.

The chain combines TRBV9 with TRBJ2-7, with D uncertain. The CDR3 spans 13 residues. Germline lookup yields CDR1 SGDLS and CDR2 YYNGEE. V was pared by 0 bases and J by 2 bases, with 6 bases between. The CDR3 sequence: CASSVGTAYEQYF. The CDR3 DNA reads as TGTGCCAGCAGCGTAGGGACCGCCTACGAGCAGTACTTC.

At least ten counts were recorded for this clonotype. The rearrangement uses TRBV2 and TRBJ2-7; 16 positions agree with TRBD2. V was clipped by 2 bases and J by 5 bases; unmatched bases: 12. Per germline, CDR1 SNHLY and CDR2 FYNNEI. The CDR3 has 19 amino acids. The CDR3 coding sequence is TGTGCCAGCAGTGAAAACCCCGGGACTAGCGGGGGGGCCGTTGACGAGCAGTACTTC. Translating gives CASSENPGTSGGAVDEQYF.

The V and J genes are TRBV7-9 and TRBJ1-4, with D possibly being TRBD1 (6 bases). V dropped 7 bases and J dropped 7 bases, with 13 bases sitting between them. Germline V lookup: CDR1 SEHNR, CDR2 FQNEAQ (reference sequence). The CDR3 totals 13 residues. This chain's CDR3 is CASTWGGGEKLFF. CDR3 bases: TGTGCCAGCACCTGGGGGGGCGGTGAAAAACTGTTTTTT.

This clonotype was observed at least ten times. This chain connects TRBV19 to TRBJ2-2; TRBD2 agrees at 8 bases. The J segment lost 5 bases and the V segment lost 5 bases, leaving 7 bases of the junction unmatched. The CDR3 consists of 15 residues. The germline gives CDR1 LNHDA, CDR2 SQIVND (reference sequence). CDR3 residues: CASSFSGGPTGELFF. As DNA, the CDR3 is TGTGCCAGTAGTTTCAGCGGGGGCCCGACCGGGGAGCTGTTTTTT. The entire variable domain, with the rest obtained from reference TRBV19 and TRBJ2-2, is as follows: DGGITQSPKYLFRKEGQNVTLSCEQNLNHDAMYWYRQDPGQGLRLIYYSQIVNDFQKGDIAEGYSVSREKKESFPLTVTSAQKNPTAFYLCASSFSGGPTGELFFGEGSRLTVL.

The gene calls are TRBV4-1 and TRBJ1-1; possible D gene TRBD1, 5 bases. The CDR3 runs to 12 residues. CDR1 and CDR2 from the germline V gene are MGHRA and YSYEKL. V lost 2 bases and J lost 4, with 5 bases in between. CDR3 sequence reads: CASSQQGTEAFF. The CDR3 bases are TGCGCCAGCAGCCAACAGGGCACTGAAGCTTTCTTT.

The chain recombines TRBV6-1 with TRBJ2-5; D is possibly TRBD1 or TRBD2 (5 bases each). The germline gives CDR1 MNHNS, CDR2 SASEGT. The ends were cut back, 5 bases at V and 4 bases at J, with 26 bases in the middle. The CDR3 runs 18 residues. DNA for the CDR3: TGTGCCAGCAGTCGAAGAAGAGACAGCCGTGCTGGGGGAGAGACCCAGTACTTC. Residues: CASSRRRDSRAGGETQYF.

In its sample, this clonotype was seen many times. The J gene is TRBJ2-5, the V gene TRBV5-1; D remains ambiguous. Trimming stripped 1 base from V and 3 bases from J, with 7 bases between. Germline values: CDR1 SGHRS, CDR2 YFSETQ. The CDR3 sequence is 13 residues long. The CDR3 DNA follows: TGCGCCAGCAGCTTGCGTCAAAAAGAGACCCAGTACTTC. It encodes CASSLRQKETQYF.

Comments on this clonotype: This may come from a read error, since a much larger clone is one base off. This chain links TRBV5-6 with TRBJ2-7; D is possibly TRBD1 or TRBD2 (5 bases each). Germline V gene lookup returns CDR1 SGHDT and CDR2 YYEEEE. The CDR3 loop spans 11 amino acids. Trimming pared 3 bases from V and 4 bases from J, leaving 5 bases between. The chain's CDR3 is CASSWGYEQYF. The CDR3 coding sequence is TGTGCCAGCAGCTGGGGGTACGAGCAGTACTTC.

This clonotype was seen many times. The rearrangement joins TRBV12-5 to TRBJ2-2, with a tentative D call TRBD1 (7 bases). The V gene lost 6 bases and the J gene lost 6 bases, with 23 bases spanning the gap. Germline lookup yields CDR1 LGHNT and CDR2 FRNRAP. This CDR3 spans 17 amino acids. The CDR3 DNA sequence: TGTGCTAGTGGACTCGGAGGGGGCGCCAGGGGCTCCGGGGAGCTGTTTTTT. Protein sequence: CASGLGGGARGSGELFF.

A few counts support this clonotype. The chain employs TRBV6-2 or TRBV6-3 and TRBJ2-2, with no clear D. The V gene's germline CDR1 is MNHEY and CDR2 SVGEGT. This CDR3 comprises 13 residues. V was cut by 4 bases and J by 5 bases, with 8 bases left in between. In nucleotides, the CDR3 is TGTGCCAGCAGTTCTAGGGCGACCGGGGAGCTGTTTTTT. Its translation is CASSSRATGELFF.

The chain recombines TRBV19 with TRBJ1-2, with TRBD1 as a possible D gene (5 bases). V shed 6 bases and J shed 4 bases, with 18 bases lying between them. This CDR3 is built from 15 residues. Germline V lookup: CDR1 LNHDA, CDR2 SQIVND (reference sequence). CDR3 residues: CASRLKGTAGYGYTF. The DNA for the CDR3 is TGTGCCAGTAGGCTAAAGGGGACCGCGGGCTATGGCTACACCTTC.

The CDR3 coding sequence is TGCAGCGTTGAAGGGACAGGGGGCTCCTACGAGCAGTACTTC. This encodes CSVEGTGGSYEQYF. The V and J genes are TRBV29-1 and TRBJ2-7; TRBD1 aligns across 10 bases. With 1 base clipped from V and 0 bases from J, the junction kept 0 bases outside the gene matches. Germline CDR1 SQVTM, CDR2 ANQGSEA. The CDR3 covers 14 residues.